This T cell receptor beta chain emerged from a study of T cell changes during pregnancy in multiple sclerosis. V gave up 8 bases and J gave up 3 bases, with 12 bases separating them. CDR3 length: 13 amino acids. Germline V gives CDR1 SNHLY, CDR2 FYNNEI. Profiling relied on immunoSEQ multiplex PCR, and the TCRdb table lists in-frame clones only, not all of them. In the table there are some 77,000 clones, roughly 90% of which are singletons. This clonotype was sampled from a female donor with multiple sclerosis, enrolled in a pregnancy study. The sequencing here drew on peripheral blood, taken before pregnancy. The V and J genes are TRBV2 and TRBJ2-3; maybe TRBD1 (5 bases). CDR3 bases: TGTGCCAGCCTTTGGGGCGGAACAGATACGCAGTATTTT. This translates into CASLWGGTDTQYF.